These 5 T cell receptor beta chains were all obtained from the same sample, sequenced in a study of beta chain features in type 1 diabetes. Study-wide results and limits: In all four CD4+ subsets, TCRB CDR3 length was significantly, moderately reduced in type 1 diabetes.

Since all of the isolated RNA was reverse transcribed, expressed TCRB transcripts were what got sequenced. Clones were sequenced by immunoSEQ multiplex PCR, and TCRdb holds only the in-frame ones, with some missing. The sample contains about 340,000 clones, around an eighth of which appear only once. For these receptors, no antigen is known. Sequencing was done on a sample of naive CD4+ T cells from blood. These receptors all come from a woman between 18 and 29 years old with type 1 diabetes.

This clone was counted a few times. The V and J genes are TRBV27 and TRBJ1-2, with 8 bases aligning to TRBD1. Germline V gene data show CDR1 as MNHEY and CDR2 as SMNVEV (reference sequence). J was trimmed by 6 bases and V by 6 bases; bases with no gene match: 9. This CDR3 contains 14 residues. The CDR3 sequence is CASRIGQGGDGYTF. CDR3 bases: TGTGCCAGCAGGATTGGACAGGGAGGGGATGGCTACACCTTC.

The V and J genes are TRBV7-6 and TRBJ2-3, with TRBD1 identical over 12 bases. After removal of 5 bases from V and 7 bases from J, the junction contained 7 bases not matched to a gene. This CDR3 comprises 15 residues. Germline assignment: CDR1 SGHVS and CDR2 FNYEAQ. The DNA for the CDR3 is TGTGCCAGCAGCCTCGGGACAGGGGGCTCAAATACGCAGTATTTT. Translating it yields CASSLGTGGSNTQYF.

In its sample, this clone was seen a few times. The V and J genes are TRBV30 and TRBJ2-1, with TRBD1 identical over 10 bases. The CDR3 consists of 16 residues. The germline V gene encodes CDR1 GTSNPN and CDR2 SVGIG (reference sequence). The V segment lost 3 bases and the J segment 5 bases; nucleotides outside the gene matches: 10. The CDR3 sequence: CAWSGGKTGGHNEQFF. The CDR3 DNA is TGTGCCTGGAGCGGGGGCAAGACAGGGGGCCACAATGAGCAGTTCTTC.

This clone was detected a few times. The genes are TRBV28 and TRBJ1-2, with D unresolved. The CDR3 is 13 amino acids. Germline assignment: CDR1 MDHEN and CDR2 SYDVKM. Trimming shortened V by 5 bases and J by 4 bases, and 11 bases separated the two germline ends. The chain's CDR3 is CASSIGQIYGYTF. The DNA for the CDR3 is TGTGCCAGCAGTATTGGGCAAATCTATGGCTACACCTTC.

The chain joins TRBV7-9 to TRBJ1-2; D might be TRBD1 (6 bases). Germline assignment: CDR1 SEHNR and CDR2 FQNEAQ (reference sequence). This CDR3 contains 15 residues. V shed 2 bases and J shed 6 bases, with 16 bases lying between them. The CDR3 spells CASSLFNGGANGYTF. CDR3 DNA sequence: TGTGCCAGCAGCTTATTTAATGGGGGCGCGAATGGCTACACCTTC.